Listed here are 4 T cell receptor beta chains from one sample, sequenced in a study of cytomegalovirus exposure and HLA in healthy donors. Vbeta (60) and Jbeta (13) primers were used in the PCR. The assay was immunoSEQ multiplex PCR, and TCRdb's table has in-frame clones only and misses some. The repertoire holds 100,000 to 150,000 clones, with over 8% as singletons. The material sequenced was PBMCs. Receptors originate from a man aged 40-49 years in good health and CMV-seronegative.

J is TRBJ2-7 and V is TRBV6-5; maybe TRBD1 (6 bases). Trimming shortened V by 8 bases and J by 2 bases, and 10 bases separated the two germline ends. CDR1 and CDR2 from the germline V gene are MNHEY and SVGAGI. This CDR3 is 12 amino acids long. The CDR3 DNA reads TGTGCCAGCGGACAGTTTCCCTACGAGCAGTACTTC. Amino acid sequence: CASGQFPYEQYF.

The chain links TRBV7-9 to TRBJ2-5, with 9 positions matching TRBD1. The germline V gene encodes CDR1 SEHNR and CDR2 FQNEAQ (reference sequence). This CDR3 contains 14 residues. The J segment lost 5 bases and the V segment lost 5 bases, leaving 6 bases of the junction unmatched. The CDR3 loop reads CASSTSTGGETQYF. CDR3 DNA: TGTGCCAGCAGCACTTCTACAGGGGGCGAGACCCAGTACTTC.

Only a few counts were recorded for this clone. The rearrangement uses TRBV7-9 and TRBJ2-7; TRBD1 agrees at 10 bases. The ends lost 1 base at V and 1 base at J; junction bases unmatched: 4. The CDR3 has 16 residues. From germline, CDR1 is SEHNR and CDR2 FQNEAQ (reference sequence). The CDR3 protein is CASSLGWDRGSYEQYF. CDR3 coding DNA: TGTGCCAGCAGCTTAGGGTGGGACAGGGGTTCCTACGAGCAGTACTTC.

This clone was counted between two and nine times. The chain is built from TRBV7-9 and TRBJ1-2; no reliable D call. Deletions cut 5 bases from V and 8 bases from J, with 15 bases between. Germline V lookup: CDR1 SEHNR, CDR2 FQNEAQ (reference sequence). The CDR3 contains 13 residues. The CDR3, as DNA: TGTGCCAGCAGCCCCCTGATGGGCTGGGGCTACACCTTC. This gives the protein CASSPLMGWGYTF.